The 3 T cell receptor beta chains listed next were all sequenced from one sample in a study of T cell responses to AZD1222 COVID-19 vaccine. Only in-frame clones appear in the TCRdb table, and some are missing; sequencing was by immunoSEQ multiplex PCR. The top ten clones hold 0.85% to 1.2% of a sample with around 130,000 clones, over 85% of them seen once. This sample comprised peripheral blood, obtained 28 days after the second AZD1222 dose. Receptors originate from an adult who received the AZD1222 COVID-19 vaccine.

The CDR3, as DNA: TGTGCCAGCAGCTTGGGGTTGACAGGGCTTAATGAAAAACTGTTTTTT. Its protein product is CASSLGLTGLNEKLFF. The chain employs TRBV5-8 and TRBJ1-4; 7 positions match TRBD1. The CDR3 is made up of 16 amino acids. Losses at the gene ends were 0 bases for V and 4 bases for J; bases not matched to a gene: 6. The V gene's germline CDR1 is SGHTS and CDR2 YDEGEE.

DNA for the CDR3: TGTGCCAGCAGCTTACTGGTGAACACTGAAGCTTTCTTT. Its translation: CASSLLVNTEAFF. The chain couples TRBV7-3 to TRBJ1-1; D is ambiguous. With 2 bases removed from V and 0 bases from J, the gap between germline ends came to 4 bases. Looked up from germline, CDR1 is SGHTA and CDR2 is FQGTGA. The CDR3 is 13 residues long.

A few counts support this clone. This CDR3 is CASSLAVGSSYEQYF. The CDR3 DNA sequence: TGCGCCAGCAGCTTGGCGGTCGGAAGCTCCTACGAGCAGTACTTC. The rearrangement links TRBV5-1 to TRBJ2-7, with D unresolved. The CDR3 has 15 amino acids. Germline CDR1 and CDR2: SGHRS and YFSETQ. Between the trimmed V and J ends, which lost 0 bases and 0 bases, there was a span of 10 bases.